The 5 T cell receptor beta chains below were found in one sample sequenced in a study of cytomegalovirus exposure and HLA in healthy donors. The primer mix had 60 Vbeta and 13 Jbeta primers. Method: immunoSEQ multiplex PCR; TCRdb's copy keeps in-frame clones and lacks some. The sample holds some 200,000 clones, around 75% seen once. What was sequenced was PBMCs. These receptors were collected from a woman aged 30 to 39 in good health and CMV-seronegative.

This clone showed up just a few times. V usage is TRBV6-6 and J usage is TRBJ2-7, with D possibly being TRBD2 (6 bases). Looked up from germline, CDR1 is MNHNY and CDR2 is SVGAGI (reference sequence). This CDR3 is 14 amino acids long. V lost 0 bases, J lost 5 bases, and 11 bases lay in between. CDR3: CASSYSQRVDEQYF. In DNA, the CDR3 is TGTGCCAGCAGTTACTCACAGCGGGTCGACGAGCAGTACTTC.

The chain carries TRBV7-6 and TRBJ2-7; TRBD2 agrees at 14 bases. The germline V gene encodes CDR1 SGHVS and CDR2 FNYEAQ. This CDR3 has 17 residues. V lost 5 bases to trimming and J lost 6 bases; unmatched junction nucleotides: 12. The CDR3 DNA reads as TGTGCCAGCAGCGTCGGACTAGCGGGAGGTCTAGGGTTCGAGCAGTACTTC. It yields the protein CASSVGLAGGLGFEQYF.

The chain carries TRBV5-4 and TRBJ2-3, with 7 bases identical to TRBD2. The CDR3 runs 18 residues. CDR1 is SGHNT and CDR2 is YYREEE in the germline V gene (reference sequence). Germline trimming cut 3 bases from V and 3 bases from J; bases unmatched to any gene: 16. CDR3 bases: TGTGCCAGCAGCTCGCCTGGCCTGGGCGGGAGAAGGACAGATACGCAGTATTTT. Its protein product is CASSSPGLGGRRTDTQYF. Drawing the rest from reference TRBV5-4 and TRBJ2-3, the complete variable domain is ETGVTQSPTHLIKTRGQQVTLRCSSQSGHNTVSWYQQALGQGPQFIFQYYREEENGRGNFPPRFSGLQFPNYSSELNVNALELDDSALYLCASSSPGLGGRRTDTQYFGPGTRLTVL.

The chain carries TRBV5-4 and TRBJ2-4; 8 bases align to TRBD1. Germline-derived CDR1 and CDR2 are SGHNT and YYREEE (reference sequence). The CDR3 spans 16 residues. The ends lost 4 bases at V and 0 bases at J; junction bases unmatched: 6. The CDR3 DNA sequence: TGTGCCAGCAGCCCACGGACAGGGTTAGCCAAAAACATTCAGTACTTC. It translates to CASSPRTGLAKNIQYF.

This clone appeared a few times. The V and J genes are TRBV7-9 and TRBJ2-7; possibly TRBD2 for D (7 bases). Germline CDR1 reads SEHNR; CDR2 reads FQNEAQ (reference sequence). The CDR3 runs 12 residues. V lost 11 bases to trimming and J lost 2 bases, with 13 bases between them. In nucleotides, the CDR3 is TGTGCCGGCGGGGGCCCAACCTACGAGCAGTACTTC. This sequence encodes CAGGGPTYEQYF.